The 5 T cell receptor beta chains below come from one sample, sequenced in a study of metastatic and nonmetastatic thyroid tumors. Each patient went into thyroid surgery without having received any treatment. TCRdb used MiXCR to call clones anew from the PCR reads. The sample shows about 92,000 clones, about 15% of them seen only once. Input material: blood. The receptor source for this set is a female donor with papillary thyroid cancer or a benign thyroid nodule (not recorded which). Some clones in this sample may be carry-over from other donors' samples.

In this sample, this clone turned up many times. The J gene is TRBJ2-7, the V gene TRBV20-1, with 7 bases lining up with TRBD1. This CDR3 has 14 residues. J gave up 1 base and V 3 bases, and 6 bases lay outside the gene matches. Germline V gives CDR1 DFQATT, CDR2 SNEGSKA (reference sequence). The chain's CDR3 is CSARPPGGSYEQYF. The CDR3 bases are TGCAGTGCTAGGCCGCCAGGGGGTTCCTACGAGCAGTACTTC.

This clone was seen repeatedly, ten times or more. The V gene is TRBV28, the J gene TRBJ2-3, with TRBD2 as a possible D gene (6 bases). Germline CDR1 reads MDHEN; CDR2 reads SYDVKM. V lost 7 bases to trimming and J lost 5 bases, with 16 bases between them. This CDR3 is built from 14 residues. The CDR3 here is CASTYFGTRDTQYF. The CDR3, as DNA: TGTGCCAGCACCTACTTTGGGACTCGAGATACGCAGTATTTT.

The table lists this clone with many counts. This sequence joins TRBV27 and TRBJ2-5, with 11 nucleotides matching TRBD2. CDR1 and CDR2 from the germline V gene are MNHEY and SMNVEV (reference sequence). V lost 4 bases to trimming and J lost 2 bases; unmatched junction nucleotides: 9. The CDR3 totals 17 residues. The CDR3 here is CASSSRGTSGGQETQYF. The CDR3 bases are TGTGCCAGCAGTTCCCGCGGGACTAGCGGCGGTCAAGAGACCCAGTACTTC.

This clone was seen ten or more times. V is TRBV6-2 or TRBV6-3 and J is TRBJ2-5; D assignment may be TRBD1 or TRBD2 (6 bases each). V was shortened by 1 base and J by 9 bases, with 12 bases between the two germline ends. The CDR3 extends over 13 amino acids. The germline V gene encodes CDR1 MNHEY and CDR2 SVGEGT. This CDR3 is CASSYLNREAQYF. In DNA form, the CDR3 reads TGTGCCAGCAGTTACTTAAACAGGGAGGCCCAGTACTTC.

This clone was detected ten times or more. The gene calls are TRBV19 and TRBJ1-2; the match to TRBD1 covers 7 bases. V was pared by 7 bases and J by 0 bases, with 8 bases of the junction left unmatched. Per germline, CDR1 LNHDA and CDR2 SQIVND (reference sequence). The CDR3 consists of 15 residues. In nucleotides, the CDR3 is TGTGCCAGTACCATGTCAGGGGGAACTAACTATGGCTACACCTTC. Its translation: CASTMSGGTNYGYTF.